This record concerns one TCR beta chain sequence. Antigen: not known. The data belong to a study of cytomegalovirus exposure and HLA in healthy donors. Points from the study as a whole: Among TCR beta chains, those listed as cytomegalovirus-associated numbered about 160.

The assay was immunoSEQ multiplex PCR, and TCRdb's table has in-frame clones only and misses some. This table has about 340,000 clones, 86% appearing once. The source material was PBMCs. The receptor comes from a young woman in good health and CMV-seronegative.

The CDR3 loop reads CASSLSSVDTQYF. The CDR3 DNA reads as TGTGCCAGCAGCTTGTCGTCCGTAGATACGCAGTATTTT. The chain carries TRBV5-8 and TRBJ2-3; no firm D call. CDR1 is SGHTS, CDR2 YDEGEE, per germline. V was cut by 1 base and J by 5 bases, with 8 bases left in between. The CDR3 sequence is 13 residues long. Supplemented by reference TRBV5-8 and TRBJ2-3, the full variable domain reads EAGVTQSPTHLIKTRGQQATLRCSPISGHTSVYWYQQALGLGLQFLLWYDEGEERNRGNFPPRFSGRQFPNYSSELNVNALELEDSALYLCASSLSSVDTQYFGPGTRLTVL.